One and the same sample provided the 2 T cell receptor beta chains below, sequenced in a study of blood T cell repertoires in COVID-19. TCRdb keeps only in-frame clones here, not all; method: immunoSEQ multiplex PCR. Found here are nearly 200,000 clones, approximately 86% of them singletons; the top ten hold around 0.93%. The sequenced sample consisted of peripheral blood. These receptors all stem from a man between 60 and 75 years old with COVID-19, enrolled during active disease.

The chain is built from TRBV7-2 and TRBJ1-5; D unresolved. V was clipped by 3 bases and J by 2 bases, with 8 bases between them. The CDR3 sequence is 14 residues long. CDR1 SGHTA and CDR2 FQGNSA come from the germline V gene. CDR3 residues: CASSLQAGNQPQHF. The CDR3 DNA reads as TGTGCCAGCAGCTTGCAAGCGGGCAATCAGCCCCAGCATTTT.

The rearrangement uses TRBV7-8 and TRBJ1-5; D unresolved. The germline V and J ends were trimmed by 3 bases and 7 bases, with 10 bases remaining between them. The CDR3 is 13 amino acids. CDR1 is SGHVS and CDR2 is FQNEAQ in the germline V gene. The chain's CDR3 is CASSFYGSQPQHF. The CDR3 region has the DNA TGTGCCAGCAGCTTTTATGGGAGCCAGCCCCAGCATTTT.